What follows are 30 T cell receptor beta chains derived from one specimen sequenced in a study. TCRdb re-called the 5' RACE reads through MiXCR, storing one row per CDR3 protein. Among about 11,000 distinct CDR3 sequences listed, 27% were seen once. Tregs were sorted as CD4+CD25+CD127-/low cells. The sample was Tregs sorted from a lymph node. Source of these receptors: a female donor with breast cancer.

Concerning this clonotype itself: This may be a read error: a much more frequent sequence differs by one nucleotide. The rearrangement uses TRBV24-1 and TRBJ2-1; TRBD1 matches 8 bases. This CDR3 region has 16 residues. Germline V gene sequence: CDR1 KGHDR, CDR2 SFDVKD. V shed 6 bases, J shed 6 bases, and the junction held 12 bases outside the gene matches. CDR3 residues: CATSRLGDRGSNEQFF. CDR3 DNA: TGTGCCACCAGTAGGCTCGGTGACAGGGGTAGCAATGAGCAGTTCTTC.

This clonotype was counted between two and nine times. A read error may be the cause here, since a much bigger clone is one base away. The CDR3 DNA follows: TGTGCCAGCAGTTACGAGGGAAGCTCCTACAGTGAGCAGTTCTTC. Its protein product is CASSYEGSSYSEQFF. The chain uses TRBV6-5 and TRBJ2-1; D might be TRBD2 (5 bases). This CDR3 is built from 15 residues. Germline CDR1 and CDR2: MNHEY and SVGAGI.

This clonotype was counted ten times or more. This chain uses TRBV6-5 with TRBJ1-1, with D perhaps TRBD1 (5 bases). CDR3 length: 14 residues. V shed 6 bases and J shed 1 base, with 12 bases lying between them. Germline CDR1 MNHEY, CDR2 SVGAGI. CDR3: CASSRQFSNTEAFF. The CDR3 nucleotides read TGTGCCAGCAGCCGACAGTTCTCGAACACTGAAGCTTTCTTT.

This clonotype has a count of ten or more. DNA for the CDR3: TGTGCCAGCAGCCTGGAGGCGGGAGGGCCGAACACCGGGGAGCTGTTTTTT. It codes for CASSLEAGGPNTGELFF. J is TRBJ2-2 and V is TRBV11-2; 9 positions agree with TRBD2. The CDR3 has 17 residues. The ends lost 5 bases at V and 0 bases at J; junction bases unmatched: 7. The germline V gene has CDR1 SGHAT and CDR2 FQNNGV.

Sample share makes this clonotype medium-sized (0.01 to 0.1%). The V gene is TRBV5-1, the J gene TRBJ1-3; D unresolved. Germline CDR1 and CDR2: SGHRS and YFSETQ. V was trimmed by 5 bases and J by 4 bases, leaving 4 bases between them. CDR3 length: 11 residues. Here the CDR3 reads CASRIGNTIYF. In DNA, the CDR3 is TGCGCCAGCAGAATCGGAAACACCATATATTTT.

This clonotype has ten or more counts. This chain links TRBV7-9 with TRBJ2-2, with D perhaps given as TRBD1 or TRBD2 (6 bases each). CDR3 length: 15 residues. V was clipped by 4 bases and J by 6 bases, with 15 bases between them. Germline V lookup: CDR1 SEHNR, CDR2 FQNEAQ (reference sequence). Here the CDR3 reads CASSSSGARAGELFF. The CDR3 DNA follows: TGTGCCAGCAGCTCCTCGGGGGCGCGAGCCGGGGAGCTGTTTTTT. Drawing the rest from reference TRBV7-9 and TRBJ2-2, the complete variable domain is DTGVSQNPRHKITKRGQNVTFRCDPISEHNRLYWYRQTLGQGPEFLTYFQNEAQLEKSRLLSDRFSAERPKGSFSTLEIQRTEQGDSAMYLCASSSSGARAGELFFGEGSRLTVL.

The rearrangement uses TRBV6-2 or TRBV6-3 and TRBJ2-5, with D maybe TRBD1 (6 bases). Deletions cut 0 bases from V and 2 bases from J, with 13 bases between. Germline lookup yields CDR1 MNHEY and CDR2 SVGEGT. This CDR3 has 16 residues. The DNA of the CDR3 is TGTGCCAGCAGTTACTCGCCCAGGGGAGAACAAGAGACCCAGTACTTC. Translated: CASSYSPRGEQETQYF.

In its sample, this clonotype ranks as medium-sized. This chain links TRBV9 with TRBJ2-1, with TRBD2 identical over 13 bases. The V gene end was trimmed by 3 bases and the J gene end by 0 bases; junction bases not matched to a gene: 0. Germline CDR1 SGDLS, CDR2 YYNGEE. This CDR3 contains 16 residues. CDR3 loop: CASSGTSGSSYNEQFF. The CDR3 DNA reads as TGTGCCAGCAGCGGGACTAGCGGGAGCTCCTACAATGAGCAGTTCTTC.

Relative to its sample, this clonotype is medium-sized. The chain couples TRBV20-1 to TRBJ2-4; no reliable D call. Germline V gives CDR1 DFQATT, CDR2 SNEGSKA (reference sequence). The CDR3 has 15 residues. V was cut by 0 bases and J by 8 bases, with 17 bases left in between. CDR3: CSARDLMTPRDIQYF. The CDR3 nucleotides are TGCAGTGCTAGAGATTTGATGACTCCAAGGGACATTCAGTACTTC.

This chain connects TRBV11-1 to TRBJ1-1, with TRBD1 matching over 8 bases. The trim removed 5 bases at V and 4 bases at J, leaving 6 bases unmatched. The germline gives CDR1 SGHAT, CDR2 FQDESV (reference sequence). The CDR3 length is 14 residues. The CDR3 coding sequence is TGTGCCAGCAGCCATGACAGGGGCGGCACTGAAGCTTTCTTT. Encoded protein: CASSHDRGGTEAFF.

This clonotype occurred many times. The chain carries TRBV7-9 and TRBJ1-1; TRBD1 matches 12 bases. Trimming took 4 bases from V and 10 from J; bases not matched to a gene: 13. CDR3 size: 16 residues. CDR1 and CDR2 (germline): SEHNR, FQNEAQ (reference sequence). Here the CDR3 DNA reads TGTGCCAGCAGCTCGCTAAGGGGACAGGGGGCTGAGGGAGCTTTCTTT. It encodes CASSSLRGQGAEGAFF.

By share of the sample, this clonotype is medium-sized. The rearrangement links TRBV27 to TRBJ2-1; no definite D call. CDR1 is MNHEY and CDR2 is SMNVEV in the germline V gene (reference sequence). The CDR3 sequence is 11 residues long. V lost 3 bases to trimming and J lost 9 bases, with 6 bases between them. The CDR3 loop reads CASSFFGEQFF. The DNA for the CDR3 is TGTGCCAGCAGTTTTTTTGGTGAGCAGTTCTTC.

This chain joins TRBV3-1 and TRBJ1-2; D ambiguous. The CDR3 is made up of 17 amino acids. With 1 base removed from V and 8 bases from J, the gap between germline ends came to 23 bases. The germline CDR1 and CDR2 sequences are LGHDT and YNNKEL (reference sequence). The CDR3 DNA reads TGTGCCAGCAGCCAAGGAGCCTTGGGGTCCCCCGCTGGGGGCTACACCTTC. This codes for CASSQGALGSPAGGYTF.

This clonotype showed up many times. V usage is TRBV25-1 and J usage is TRBJ1-1; D might be TRBD1 (5 bases). Looked up from germline, CDR1 is MGHDK and CDR2 is SYGVNS. Trimming removed 4 bases at V and 4 bases at J, with 13 bases between. CDR3 length: 14 residues. The CDR3 is CASSGPGRGTEAFF. CDR3 DNA sequence: TGTGCCAGCAGTGGCCCAGGGCGCGGCACTGAAGCTTTCTTT.

This clonotype was found a few times. The V and J genes are TRBV2 and TRBJ2-1, with TRBD2 as a possible D gene (5 bases). In germline, CDR1 is SNHLY, CDR2 FYNNEI. The CDR3 totals 13 residues. Deletions cut 8 bases from V and 4 bases from J, with 12 bases between. CDR3 coding DNA: TGTGCCAGCGCCCTAGCTCTTTACAATGAGCAGTTCTTC. Protein sequence: CASALALYNEQFF. Full variable domain (remainder filled in from reference TRBV2 and TRBJ2-1): EPEVTQTPSHQVTQMGQEVILRCVPISNHLYFYWYRQILGQKVEFLVSFYNNEISEKSEIFDDQFSVERPDGSNFTLKIRSTKLEDSAMYFCASALALYNEQFFGPGTRLTVL.

This clonotype has ten or more counts. This rearrangement joins TRBV4-1 to TRBJ1-5; 11 bases are a match to TRBD1. From germline, CDR1 is MGHRA and CDR2 YSYEKL. V lost 4 bases, J lost 2 bases, and 7 bases stayed unmatched. The CDR3 runs 17 residues. CDR3: CASSLPGQGGGNQPQHF. In nucleotides, the CDR3 is TGCGCCAGCAGCCTTCCGGGACAGGGGGGTGGCAATCAGCCCCAGCATTTT.

The genes are TRBV5-1 and TRBJ2-2; D is perhaps TRBD1 (5 bases). V was shortened by 0 bases and J by 2 bases, with 8 bases between the two germline ends. The CDR3 is made up of 15 amino acids. CDR1 and CDR2 (germline): SGHRS, YFSETQ. Here the CDR3 reads CASSLGQRNTGELFF. CDR3 sequence (DNA): TGCGCCAGCAGCTTGGGACAGAGAAACACCGGGGAGCTGTTTTTT. The whole variable domain, filled in from reference TRBV5-1 and TRBJ2-2, reads KAGVTQTPRYLIKTRGQQVTLSCSPISGHRSVSWYQQTPGQGLQFLFEYFSETQRNKGNFPGRFSGRQFSNSRSEMNVSTLELGDSALYLCASSLGQRNTGELFFGEGSRLTVL.

This clonotype was recorded a few times. The junction departs from the called germline gene at one end, perhaps through a read error. This chain links TRBV24-1 with TRBJ1-5; D remains ambiguous. This CDR3 has 14 amino acids. From germline, CDR1 is KGHDR and CDR2 SFDVKD. This CDR3 reads CTTSGRFSDQPQHF. In nucleotides, the CDR3 is TGTACCACCAGTGGGAGATTTAGCGATCAGCCCCAGCATTTT.

In regard to this clonotype: Sequence at one end of the junction differs from germline and may be a read error. J is TRBJ2-7 and V is TRBV18; 8 positions match TRBD2. The germline V gene has CDR1 KGHSH and CDR2 LQKENI. The CDR3 extends over 15 amino acids. The CDR3 sequence: CASSTPTSESYEQYF. The CDR3 coding sequence is TGCGCCAGCAGCACTCCGACTAGCGAGTCCTACGAGCAGTACTTC.

This rearrangement joins TRBV5-4 to TRBJ2-2, with unresolved D. V was shortened by 4 bases and J by 1 base, with 5 bases between the two germline ends. The CDR3 spans 13 residues. In germline, CDR1 is SGHNT, CDR2 YYREEE (reference sequence). CDR3 residues: CASSPWNTGELFF. The DNA of the CDR3 is TGTGCCAGCAGCCCGTGGAACACCGGGGAGCTGTTTTTT.

The sample holds a few counts of this clonotype. The V gene is TRBV28, the J gene TRBJ1-2, with D unresolved. Germline-derived CDR1 and CDR2 are MDHEN and SYDVKM. With 2 bases removed from V and 3 bases from J, the gap between germline ends came to 7 bases. This CDR3 spans 13 amino acids. This CDR3 is CASSLGSDYGYTF. Written as DNA, the CDR3 is TGTGCCAGCAGTTTAGGCAGCGACTATGGCTACACCTTC.

This clonotype has at least ten counts. The V and J genes are TRBV27 and TRBJ1-2; 7 bases agree with TRBD1. The germline CDR1 and CDR2 sequences are MNHEY and SMNVEV (reference sequence). With V trimmed by 5 bases and J by 3 bases, 6 bases remained unmatched. The CDR3 has 14 residues. The DNA for the CDR3 is TGTGCCAGCAGTCTGACAGGGCCTTACTATGGCTACACCTTC. Its protein is CASSLTGPYYGYTF.

In this sample, this clonotype turned up a few times. The J gene is TRBJ1-4, the V gene TRBV5-1; no clear D gene. Germline CDR1 and CDR2: SGHRS and YFSETQ. There are 14 residues in the CDR3. The V gene lost 4 bases and the J gene lost 8 bases, with 15 bases spanning the gap. The CDR3 nucleotides are TGCGCCAGCAGCCTGAGCGGCCCGGGCGAAAAACTGTTTTTT. Protein sequence: CASSLSGPGEKLFF.

V usage is TRBV2 and J usage is TRBJ2-2, with D possibly being TRBD1 or TRBD2 (5 bases each). The V gene lost 1 base and the J gene lost 6 bases, with 9 bases spanning the gap. CDR3 length: 14 residues. Looked up from germline, CDR1 is SNHLY and CDR2 is FYNNEI. The CDR3 is CASSEDGDPGELFF. The CDR3 DNA reads TGTGCCAGCAGTGAAGATGGGGACCCCGGGGAGCTGTTTTTT.

This clonotype has ten or more counts. J is TRBJ2-3 and V is TRBV5-1; D is ambiguous. The V end was cut by 4 bases, the J end by 2 bases, with 2 bases between. The germline CDR1 and CDR2 sequences are SGHRS and YFSETQ. CDR3 size: 11 residues. This chain's CDR3 is CASSVTDTQYF. CDR3 bases: TGCGCCAGCAGCGTCACAGATACGCAGTATTTT.

This clonotype was detected a few times. Being one base from a much bigger clone, this may be a read error. The rearrangement uses TRBV15 and TRBJ1-5; D is uncertain. V was pared by 5 bases and J by 7 bases, with 15 bases between. The germline CDR1 and CDR2 sequences are LNHNV and YYDKDF (reference sequence). The CDR3 totals 14 residues. This CDR3 reads CATSFWAISQPQHF. DNA of the CDR3: TGTGCCACCAGCTTTTGGGCCATCTCGCAGCCCCAGCATTTT.

Details on this clonotype: Germline and junction disagree at one end, which may indicate a read error. V gene TRBV29-1 combines with J gene TRBJ2-7; D uncertain. The CDR3 contains 13 residues. The germline CDR1 and CDR2 sequences are SQVTM and ANQGSEA. For the CDR3, the DNA is TGCGGCGTGAAAGACGTGGGCTCCTACGAGCAGTACTTC. This codes for CGVKDVGSYEQYF.

J is TRBJ2-2 and V is TRBV29-1; TRBD2 is a possible D gene (5 bases). The CDR3 totals 12 residues. Germline lookup yields CDR1 SQVTM and CDR2 ANQGSEA. Trimming removed 6 bases from V and 3 bases from J, with 8 bases in between. As DNA, the CDR3 is TGCAGCGTAGAGAGGGACACCGGGGAGCTGTTTTTT. It encodes CSVERDTGELFF.

A word on this clonotype: This sequence may be a read error, since a much larger clone differs from it by one base. The final CDR3 position lacks the conserved phenylalanine or tryptophan, pointing to a likely read error. CDR3 sequence: CASEGQFL. CDR3 nucleotide sequence: TGTGCCAGCGAGGGGCAGTTCCTC. The chain employs TRBV11-2 and TRBJ2-1; maybe TRBD2 (5 bases). The CDR3 has 8 amino acids. The V end was cut by 8 bases, the J end by 12 bases, with 5 bases between. CDR1 and CDR2 from the germline V gene are SGHAT and FQNNGV.

This clonotype occurred a few times. This may stem from a read error, because a much larger clone lies one nucleotide away. The gene calls are TRBV10-3 and TRBJ1-5; D remains unclear. Germline CDR1 is ENHRY and CDR2 is SYGVKD. The CDR3 spans 13 residues. Trimming removed 4 bases from V and 7 bases from J, with 11 bases in between. CDR3 in amino acids: CAISVERLQPQHF. The CDR3 bases are TGTGCCATCAGTGTAGAACGGCTCCAGCCCCAGCATTTT.